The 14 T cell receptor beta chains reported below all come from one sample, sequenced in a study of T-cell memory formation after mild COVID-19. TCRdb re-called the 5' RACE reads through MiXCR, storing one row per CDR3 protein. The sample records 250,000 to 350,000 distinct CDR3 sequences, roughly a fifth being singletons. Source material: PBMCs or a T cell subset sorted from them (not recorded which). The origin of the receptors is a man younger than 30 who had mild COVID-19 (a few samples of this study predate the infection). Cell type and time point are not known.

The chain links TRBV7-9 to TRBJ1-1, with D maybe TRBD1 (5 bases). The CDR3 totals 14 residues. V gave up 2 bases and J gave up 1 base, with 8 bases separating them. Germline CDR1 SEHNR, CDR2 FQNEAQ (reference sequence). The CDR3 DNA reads TGTGCCAGCAGCTTACCGACAGAGAACACTGAAGCTTTCTTT. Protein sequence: CASSLPTENTEAFF.

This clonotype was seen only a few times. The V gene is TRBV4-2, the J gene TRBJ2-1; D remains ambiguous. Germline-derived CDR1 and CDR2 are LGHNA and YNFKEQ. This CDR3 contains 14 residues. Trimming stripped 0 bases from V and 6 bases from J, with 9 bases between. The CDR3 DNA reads TGTGCCAGCAGCCAAGATTCCCTTCTCAATGAGCAGTTCTTC. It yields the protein CASSQDSLLNEQFF.

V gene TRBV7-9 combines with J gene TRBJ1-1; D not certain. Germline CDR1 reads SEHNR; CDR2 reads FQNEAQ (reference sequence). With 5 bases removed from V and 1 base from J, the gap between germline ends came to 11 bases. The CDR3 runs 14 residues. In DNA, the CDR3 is TGTGCCAGCAGCCCGCGGGGAGCGAACACTGAAGCTTTCTTT. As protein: CASSPRGANTEAFF.

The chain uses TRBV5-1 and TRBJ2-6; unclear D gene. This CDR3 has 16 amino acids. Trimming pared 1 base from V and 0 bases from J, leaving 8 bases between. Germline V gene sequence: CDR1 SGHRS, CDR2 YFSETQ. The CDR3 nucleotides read TGCGCCAGCAGCTTGAATCCGAGCTCTGGGGCCAACGTCCTGACTTTC. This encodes CASSLNPSSGANVLTF.

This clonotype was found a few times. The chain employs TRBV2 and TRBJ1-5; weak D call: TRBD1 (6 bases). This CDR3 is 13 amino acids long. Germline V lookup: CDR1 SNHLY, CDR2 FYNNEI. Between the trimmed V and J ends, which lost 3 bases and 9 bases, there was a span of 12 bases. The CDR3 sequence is CASSETGARPQHF. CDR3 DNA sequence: TGTGCCAGCAGTGAGACGGGGGCTAGGCCCCAGCATTTT.

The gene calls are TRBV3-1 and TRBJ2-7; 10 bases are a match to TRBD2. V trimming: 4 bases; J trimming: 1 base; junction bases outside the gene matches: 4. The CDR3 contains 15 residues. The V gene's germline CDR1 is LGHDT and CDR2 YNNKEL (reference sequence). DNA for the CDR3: TGTGCCAGCAGCCCCACTAGCGGGGTATCCTACGAGCAGTACGTC. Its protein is CASSPTSGVSYEQYV.

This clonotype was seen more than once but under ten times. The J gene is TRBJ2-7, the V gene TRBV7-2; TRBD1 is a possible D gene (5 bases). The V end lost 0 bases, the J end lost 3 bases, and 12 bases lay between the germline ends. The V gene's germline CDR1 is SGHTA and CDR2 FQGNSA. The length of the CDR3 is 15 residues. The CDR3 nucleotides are TGTGCCAGCAGCTTAGCGGCCAGGGATTTCTACGAGCAGTACTTC. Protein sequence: CASSLAARDFYEQYF.

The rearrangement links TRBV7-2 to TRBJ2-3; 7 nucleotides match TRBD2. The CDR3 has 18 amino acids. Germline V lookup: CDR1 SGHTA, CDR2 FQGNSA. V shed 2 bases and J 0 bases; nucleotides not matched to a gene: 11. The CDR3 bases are TGTGCCAGCAGCTTATGGTTCCGACTAGCAACTAGCACAGATACGCAGTATTTT. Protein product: CASSLWFRLATSTDTQYF.

The DNA for the CDR3 is TGCGCCAGCAGCTTGCGGGGGAATAGCGCAGATACGCAGTATTTT. Protein: CASSLRGNSADTQYF. The rearrangement joins TRBV5-1 to TRBJ2-3; TRBD2 is a possible D gene (6 bases). Looked up from germline, CDR1 is SGHRS and CDR2 is YFSETQ. V lost 1 base and J 4 bases, leaving 13 bases between the germline ends. This CDR3 region has 15 residues. Complete variable domain (other parts from reference TRBV5-1 and TRBJ2-3): KAGVTQTPRYLIKTRGQQVTLSCSPISGHRSVSWYQQTPGQGLQFLFEYFSETQRNKGNFPGRFSGRQFSNSRSEMNVSTLELGDSALYLCASSLRGNSADTQYFGPGTRLTVL.

DNA for the CDR3: TGTGCCAGCAGCTACGGACGGAGGACAGGGGTAGAGACCCAGTACTTC. The encoded protein is CASSYGRRTGVETQYF. The chain couples TRBV7-9 to TRBJ2-5; TRBD1 agrees at 9 bases. Germline CDR1 is SEHNR and CDR2 is FQNEAQ (reference sequence). The V and J ends lost 4 bases and 4 bases, in that order; junction bases with no gene match: 10. The CDR3 runs 16 residues. Complete variable domain (other parts from reference TRBV7-9 and TRBJ2-5): DTGVSQNPRHKITKRGQNVTFRCDPISEHNRLYWYRQTLGQGPEFLTYFQNEAQLEKSRLLSDRFSAERPKGSFSTLEIQRTEQGDSAMYLCASSYGRRTGVETQYFGPGTRLLVL.

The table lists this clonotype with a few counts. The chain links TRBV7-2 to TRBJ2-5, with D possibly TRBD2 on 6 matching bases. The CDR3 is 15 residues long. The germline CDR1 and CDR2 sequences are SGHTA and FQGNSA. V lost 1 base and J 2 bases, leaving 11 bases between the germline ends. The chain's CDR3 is CASSLVGGTQETQYF. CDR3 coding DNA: TGTGCCAGCAGCTTAGTTGGCGGGACTCAAGAGACCCAGTACTTC.

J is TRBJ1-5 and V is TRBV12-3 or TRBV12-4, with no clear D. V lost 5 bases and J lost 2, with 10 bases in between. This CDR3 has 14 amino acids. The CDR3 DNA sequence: TGTGCCAGCAGTCGAGATGTGGGCAATCAGCCCCAGCATTTT. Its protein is CASSRDVGNQPQHF.

The CDR3 DNA reads TGTGCCAGCAGCGCGTCCCCCGCAGATACGCAGTATTTT. This codes for CASSASPADTQYF. The chain has TRBV11-2 and TRBJ2-3; D call uncertain. Trimming stripped 5 bases from V and 4 bases from J, with 10 bases between. CDR1 and CDR2 from the germline V gene are SGHAT and FQNNGV. There are 13 residues in the CDR3.

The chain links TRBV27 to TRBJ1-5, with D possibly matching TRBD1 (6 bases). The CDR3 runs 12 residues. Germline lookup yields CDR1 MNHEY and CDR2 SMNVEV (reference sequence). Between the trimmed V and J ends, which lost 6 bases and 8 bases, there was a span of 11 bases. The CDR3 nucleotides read TGTGCCAGCAGGCAGGGGAGGGAGCCCCAGCATTTT. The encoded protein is CASRQGREPQHF.